The rows below give T cell receptor beta chains drawn from one sample of a study of T cells after yellow fever vaccination. One entry per CDR3 protein results from TCRdb running MiXCR on the 5' RACE reads. The sample holds 620,000 or so distinct CDR3 sequences, about 12% seen once. Sequences were derived from PBMCs, sampled on the day of the yellow fever booster vaccination. Source of these receptors: a man aged 25-45 years who received the YFV17D yellow fever vaccine. The conserved cysteine and the conserved F or W are not part of the CDR3 here.

7	TRBV23-1	TRBJ2-5	ARWETQY
14	TRBV4-3	TRBJ2-5	ASSQDLAGEGETQY
15	TRBV12-3/TRBV12-4	TRBJ2-3	ASRGPGTGTSTDTQY
13	TRBV18	TRBJ2-1	ASSRGSSGSYEQF
11	TRBV28	TRBJ2-7	ASSVSRLGEQY
13	TRBV7-3	TRBJ2-1	ASTPGGSSYNEQF
16	TRBV5-1	TRBJ1-1	ASSYGASRTLGSWEAF
11	TRBV5-1	TRBJ2-2	ASKRQSPGELF
11	TRBV7-2	TRBJ1-5	ASSKGGGQPQH
14	TRBV7-8	TRBJ2-7	ASSLYRLVSAYEQY
10	TRBV2	TRBJ1-1	ASSDGEIEAF
9	TRBV5-1	TRBJ2-5	ASSGRETQY
16	TRBV11-2	TRBJ2-7	ASSLSLGTSGGSYEQY
10	TRBV7-2	TRBJ2-3	ASSSQPDTQY
12	TRBV6-5	TRBJ2-7	ASSYLGLNYEQY
13	TRBV15	TRBJ1-6	ATSRDRVQNSPLH
13	TRBV29-1	TRBJ2-1	SVGSGGVRNNEQF
13	TRBV4-3	TRBJ2-1	ASSQGTGLWNEQF
12	TRBV18	TRBJ2-3	ASEATSGTDTQY
13	TRBV5-1	TRBJ1-3	ASSTKTGPGNTIY
12	TRBV9	TRBJ2-5	ASSVGDTPWTQY
10	TRBV29-1	TRBJ1-2	SVENPGGGYT
14	TRBV7-9	TRBJ2-1	ASSPGAGHSYNEQF
12	TRBV7-2	TRBJ2-7	ASSLNLQGYEQY
12	TRBV7-3	TRBJ2-1	ASSLGGIDNEQF
12	TRBV28	TRBJ1-1	ASTLTQGRTEAF
13	TRBV4-3	TRBJ2-1	ASSHVANAYNEQF
10	TRBV20-1	TRBJ2-5	RAASGGETQY
11	TRBV7-9	TRBJ1-1	ASSTRQGAEAF
14	TRBV4-3	TRBJ2-5	ASSPGAGFAVETQY
17	TRBV6-5	TRBJ2-3	ASSYRGLAGGSRADTQY